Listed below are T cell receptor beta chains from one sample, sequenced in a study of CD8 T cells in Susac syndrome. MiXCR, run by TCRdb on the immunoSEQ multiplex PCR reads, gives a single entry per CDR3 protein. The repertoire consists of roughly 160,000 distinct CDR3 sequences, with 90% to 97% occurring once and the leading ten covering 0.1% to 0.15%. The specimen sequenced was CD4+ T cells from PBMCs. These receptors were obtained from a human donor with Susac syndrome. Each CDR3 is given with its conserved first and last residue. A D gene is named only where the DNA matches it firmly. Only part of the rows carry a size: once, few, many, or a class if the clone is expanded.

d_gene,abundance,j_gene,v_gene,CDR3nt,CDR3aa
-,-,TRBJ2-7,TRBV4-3,TGCGCCAGCAGCCCTGTGTTGAATAACGGCGAGCAGTACTTC,CASSPVLNNGEQYF
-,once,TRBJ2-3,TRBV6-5,TGTGCCAGCGGCATCGGGGGCACAGATACGCAGTATTTT,CASGIGGTDTQYF
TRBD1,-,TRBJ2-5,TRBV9,TGTGCCAGCAGCGTACTAGGGGGCCTGGGGGAGACCCAGTACTTC,CASSVLGGLGETQYF
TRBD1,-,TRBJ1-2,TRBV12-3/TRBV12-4,TGTGCCAGCAGACCGACGGGACAGACTAACTATGGCTACACCTTC,CASRPTGQTNYGYTF
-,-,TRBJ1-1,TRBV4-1,TGCGCCAGCAGCCAAGGAAGGGCAAACGTGAACACTGAAGCTTTCTTT,CASSQGRANVNTEAFF
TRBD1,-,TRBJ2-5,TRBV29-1,TGCAGCTACACGACAGGGGTTGAGACCCAGTACTTC,CSYTTGVETQYF
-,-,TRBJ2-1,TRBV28,TGTGCCAGCAGGCGCCCAGGGAGGAATGAGCAGTTCTTC,CASRRPGRNEQFF
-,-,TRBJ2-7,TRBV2,TGTGCCAGCAGGACAGGAGCCTACGAGCAGTACTTC,CASRTGAYEQYF
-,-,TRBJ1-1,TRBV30,TGTGCCTGGATGGCAGGGAACACTGAAGCTTTCTTT,CAWMAGNTEAFF
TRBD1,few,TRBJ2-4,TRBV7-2,TGTGCCAGCAGTCGGGACAGAAACATTCAGTACTTC,CASSRDRNIQYF
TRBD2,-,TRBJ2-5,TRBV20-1,TGCAGTGCTACCTCATTTGGGAGCGGGAGGGCGGAGACCCAGTACTTC,CSATSFGSGRAETQYF
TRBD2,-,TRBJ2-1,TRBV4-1,TGCGCCAGCAGCCAAGGAACAGGTGCTCAACTAGCGGGGGGCTACAATGAGCAGTTCTTC,CASSQGTGAQLAGGYNEQFF
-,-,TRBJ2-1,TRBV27,TGTGCCAGCAGTTTGTTGGGGGTTGGGGACTCCTACAATGAGCAGTTCTTC,CASSLLGVGDSYNEQFF
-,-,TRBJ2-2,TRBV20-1,TGCAGTGCTAGACCTCGGGGGACCGGGGAGCTGTTTTTT,CSARPRGTGELFF
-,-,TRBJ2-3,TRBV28,TGTGCCAGCAGTTTAGCCCCAGATACGCAGTATTTT,CASSLAPDTQYF
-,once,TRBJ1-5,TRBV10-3,TGTGCCATCAGTGAGTCTAGAGATAATCAGCCCCAGCATTTT,CAISESRDNQPQHF
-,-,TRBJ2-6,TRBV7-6,TGTGCCAGCAGCCCCACGGCGGGCTCTGGGGCCAACGTCCTGACTTTC,CASSPTAGSGANVLTF
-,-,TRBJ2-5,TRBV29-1,TGCAGCGTGGCTGGCAGCCAAGAGACCCAGTACTTC,CSVAGSQETQYF
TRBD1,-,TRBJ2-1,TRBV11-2,TGTGCCAGCAGCTTAGTACAGGGGGACAATGAGCAGTTCTTC,CASSLVQGDNEQFF
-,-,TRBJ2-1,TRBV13,TGTGCCAGCAGCCGGACTCCCGTAGTTTACAATGAGCAGTTCTTC,CASSRTPVVYNEQFF
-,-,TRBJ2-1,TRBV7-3,TGTGCCAGCAGCCCCCAGGAGGGGCAGGAAGAGCAGTTCTTC,CASSPQEGQEEQFF
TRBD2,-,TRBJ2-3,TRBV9,TGTGCCAGCAGCGTAGTTGGACTAGCTCCAGATACGCAGTATTTT,CASSVVGLAPDTQYF
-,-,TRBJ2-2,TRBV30,TGTGCCTGCCCCGGACAGCAACCAGCCACCGGGGAGCTGTTTTTT,CACPGQQPATGELFF
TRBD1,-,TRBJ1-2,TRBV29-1,TGCAGCGTGGGGCGGACAGGCGGTTCCTACACCTTC,CSVGRTGGSYTF
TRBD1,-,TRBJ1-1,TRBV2,TGTGCCAGCAGGGACGGGACAGGGCTAATGAACACTGAAGCTTTCTTT,CASRDGTGLMNTEAFF
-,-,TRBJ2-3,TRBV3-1,TGTGCCAGCAGCCAAGAAGATACGCAGTATTTT,CASSQEDTQYF
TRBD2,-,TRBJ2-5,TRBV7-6,TGTGCCAGCAGCTTAGGAGCGGGGGCAGGTACCCAGTACTTC,CASSLGAGAGTQYF
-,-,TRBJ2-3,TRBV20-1,TGCAGTGCGGCCCAGGGTAGAGGGTATTTT,CSAAQGRGYF
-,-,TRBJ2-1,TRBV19,TGTGCCAGTAGCCCGACAGGTAGCTCCTACAATGAGCAGTTCTTC,CASSPTGSSYNEQFF
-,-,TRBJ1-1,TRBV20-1,TGCAGTGCCCCAGCAAACCACCCCGACACTGAAGCTTTCTTT,CSAPANHPDTEAFF
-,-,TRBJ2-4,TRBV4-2,TGTGCCAGCAGCCAAGAACTGGGAACCAAAAACATTCAGTACTTC,CASSQELGTKNIQYF
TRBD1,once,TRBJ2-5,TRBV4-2,TGTGCCAGCAGCCAAGGGAGGGGACAGGGAGAAGAGACCCAGTACTTC,CASSQGRGQGEETQYF
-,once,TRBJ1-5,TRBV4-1,TGCGCCAGCAGCCAACCCCCAGGGACGGCGGAAGGGGTTGGTCAGCCCCAGCATTTT,CASSQPPGTAEGVGQPQHF
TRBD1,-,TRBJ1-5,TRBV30,TGTGCCGGTGGACAGGGCAATCAGCCCCAGCATTTT,CAGGQGNQPQHF
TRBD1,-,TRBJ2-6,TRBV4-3,TGCGCCAGCAGCCAAGGCGTACGGGACAGGGGGTCGGAACAATCTGGGGCCAACGTCCTGACTTTC,CASSQGVRDRGSEQSGANVLTF
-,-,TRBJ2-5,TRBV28,TGTGCCAGCAGCAGGAAAACTAGCATCCAAGAGACCCAGTACTTC,CASSRKTSIQETQYF
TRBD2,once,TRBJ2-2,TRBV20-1,TGCAGTGCTAGAGCAGCGGGGGTGAACACCGGGGAGCTGTTTTTT,CSARAAGVNTGELFF
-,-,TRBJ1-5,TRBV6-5,TGTGCCACAGGGGTTAATCAGCCCCAGCATTTT,CATGVNQPQHF
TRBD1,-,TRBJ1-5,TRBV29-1,TGCAGCGTTCGGACAGGGACGGGACAGCCCCAGCATTTT,CSVRTGTGQPQHF
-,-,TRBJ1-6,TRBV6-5,TGTGCCAGCAGTTACTCGAGGCCCGGAGGCGGGGGCGGTTCACCCCTCCACTTT,CASSYSRPGGGGGSPLHF
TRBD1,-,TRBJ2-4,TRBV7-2,TGTGCCAGCAGCTTAGGGTTTCGGGGCAGGGGGCAAAACATTCAGTACTTC,CASSLGFRGRGQNIQYF
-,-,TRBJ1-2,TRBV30,TGTGCCTGGAGAGGATACGATGGCTACACCTTC,CAWRGYDGYTF
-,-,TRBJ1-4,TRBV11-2,TGTGCCAGCAGCACAACAGGGAATCCGAACGAAAAACTGTTTTTT,CASSTTGNPNEKLFF
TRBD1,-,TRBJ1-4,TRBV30,TGTGCCTGGAACCCACAGGGGGCGGGGGAAAAACTGTTTTTT,CAWNPQGAGEKLFF
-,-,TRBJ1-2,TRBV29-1,TGCAGCGTTGAAGATCTTGGCAGGAACTACGGCTACACCTTC,CSVEDLGRNYGYTF
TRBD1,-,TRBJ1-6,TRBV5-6,TGTGCCAGCAGCACCGGGGACAGGAAAGACTCACCCCTCCACTTT,CASSTGDRKDSPLHF
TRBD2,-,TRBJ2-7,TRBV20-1,TGCAGTGCCCCCCCAGAAGTCCGGACTAGCGGGTATTACGAGCAGTACTTC,CSAPPEVRTSGYYEQYF
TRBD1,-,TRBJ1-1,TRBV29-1,TGCAGTGGGGCAGGGGGCGGACCTGAAGCTTTCTTT,CSGAGGGPEAFF
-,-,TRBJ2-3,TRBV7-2,TGTGCCAGCAGCTTATCCGGGGACACAGATACGCAGTATTTT,CASSLSGDTDTQYF
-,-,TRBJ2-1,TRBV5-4,TGTGCCAGCAGTCTTGATCGGGACCGTAAGTTCTTC,CASSLDRDRKFF
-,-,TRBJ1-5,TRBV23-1,TGCGCCAGCACCTCTGCTGGGAGTTTACATAGCAATCAGCCCCAGCATTTT,CASTSAGSLHSNQPQHF
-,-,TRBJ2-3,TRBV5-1,TGCGCCAGCAGCTTGGTGGCAGAAGGGACAGATACGCAGTATTTT,CASSLVAEGTDTQYF
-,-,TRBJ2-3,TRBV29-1,TGCAGCGTTGAGGGCCTCCCCTCAGATACGCAGTATTTT,CSVEGLPSDTQYF
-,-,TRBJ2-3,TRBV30,TGTGCCTGGAGTCGGGTAACCACAGATACGCAGTATTTT,CAWSRVTTDTQYF
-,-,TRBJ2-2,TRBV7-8,TGTGCCAGCCGTCGACCCGGCGGGGAGCTGTTTTTT,CASRRPGGELFF
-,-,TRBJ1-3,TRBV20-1,TGCAGTGCTCTCGGGGGGGAGGGTCCGCTCGGAAACACCATATATTTT,CSALGGEGPLGNTIYF